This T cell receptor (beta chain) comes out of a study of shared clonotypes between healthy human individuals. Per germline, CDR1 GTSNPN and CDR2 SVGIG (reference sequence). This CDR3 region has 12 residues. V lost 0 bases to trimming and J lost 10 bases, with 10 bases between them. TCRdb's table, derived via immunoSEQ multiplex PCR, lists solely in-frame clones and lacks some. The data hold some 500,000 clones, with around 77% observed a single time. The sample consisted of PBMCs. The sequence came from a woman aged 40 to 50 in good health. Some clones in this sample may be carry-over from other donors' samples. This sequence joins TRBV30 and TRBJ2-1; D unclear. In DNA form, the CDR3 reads TGTGCCTGGAGTGTCACCGTGGGGGAGCAGTTCTTC. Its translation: CAWSVTVGEQFF.